One and the same sample provided the 17 T cell receptor beta chains below, sequenced in a study of identical twins. TCRdb passed the 5' RACE reads through MiXCR, listing each CDR3 protein once. The sample lists 270,000 or so distinct CDR3 sequences; approximately 8.6% were seen once. Separately, the same data were catalogued under a study of yellow fever vaccine responses in identical twins.

Material for sequencing was CD8+ T cells sorted from blood. The receptor source for this set is a woman aged 18-35 years in good health.

This clonotype was seen only once. V and J are TRBV6-1 and TRBJ2-7, with unresolved D. From germline, CDR1 is MNHNS and CDR2 SASEGT. The CDR3 extends over 13 amino acids. Trimming took 4 bases from V and 2 from J, leaving 9 bases between them. CDR3 nucleotide sequence: TGTGCCAGCAGTGCAGCCAGCACCTACGAGCAGTACTTC. The encoded protein is CASSAASTYEQYF.

The genes are TRBV25-1 and TRBJ2-5, with D uncertain. Germline CDR1 MGHDK, CDR2 SYGVNS. CDR3 length: 13 amino acids. Deletions cut 5 bases from V and 6 bases from J, with 13 bases between. The DNA of the CDR3 is TGTGCCAGCAGTCCCCGACATGTTCAGACCCAGTACTTC. Translating it yields CASSPRHVQTQYF. The complete variable domain, with remaining parts taken from reference TRBV25-1 and TRBJ2-5, reads EADIYQTPRYLVIGTGKKITLECSQTMGHDKMYWYQQDPGMELHLIHYSYGVNSTEKGDLSSESTVSRIRTEHFPLTLESARPSHTSQYLCASSPRHVQTQYFGPGTRLLVL.

This clonotype has a handful of counts. The chain uses TRBV28 and TRBJ1-5, with a tentative D call TRBD1 (6 bases). Trimming pared 1 base from V and 6 bases from J, leaving 13 bases between. The germline gives CDR1 MDHEN, CDR2 SYDVKM. CDR3 length equals 15 residues. CDR3 DNA: TGTGCCAGCAGTTTATTAGCAGGGGCGGGTCAGCCCCAGCATTTT. Translated, it gives CASSLLAGAGQPQHF.

This sequence joins TRBV4-3 and TRBJ2-7; D gene uncertain. Per the germline V gene, CDR1 is LGHNA and CDR2 is YSLEER. The V end lost 0 bases, the J end lost 2 bases, and 11 bases lay between the germline ends. The CDR3 runs 15 residues. The CDR3 sequence: CASSQDDGGAYEQYF. CDR3 sequence (DNA): TGCGCCAGCAGCCAAGATGATGGCGGAGCCTACGAGCAGTACTTC.

This clonotype was counted between two and nine times. The V call is TRBV20-1, the J call TRBJ2-7; D is unresolved. Looked up from germline, CDR1 is DFQATT and CDR2 is SNEGSKA (reference sequence). Between the trimmed V and J ends, which lost 0 bases and 5 bases, there was a span of 17 bases. The CDR3 has 15 residues. The CDR3 region is CSAREVWPPSDEQYF. CDR3 bases: TGCAGTGCTAGAGAAGTTTGGCCCCCCTCAGACGAGCAGTACTTC.

This clonotype appeared many times. This chain joins TRBV15 and TRBJ1-1; unclear D gene. Per the germline V gene, CDR1 is LNHNV and CDR2 is YYDKDF (reference sequence). V gave up 4 bases and J gave up 5 bases, with 14 bases separating them. The CDR3 is 14 amino acids. CDR3 nucleotide sequence: TGTGCCACCAGCATCAGCAGATCTACGACTGAAGCTTTCTTT. This codes for CATSISRSTTEAFF.

This clonotype was recorded at least ten times. The gene calls are TRBV5-1 and TRBJ2-2, with 9 bases matching TRBD1. V was pared by 1 base and J by 4 bases, with 2 bases of the junction left unmatched. Germline CDR1 SGHRS, CDR2 YFSETQ. The CDR3 extends over 15 amino acids. As DNA, the CDR3 is TGCGCCAGCAGCTTGTGGGACAGGGTCACCGGGGAGCTGTTTTTT. Translation: CASSLWDRVTGELFF.

This sequence joins TRBV7-2 and TRBJ2-7, with D maybe TRBD2 (6 bases). Trimming removed 3 bases from V and 5 bases from J, with 17 bases in between. Per the germline V gene, CDR1 is SGHTA and CDR2 is FQGNSA. The CDR3 has 15 residues. The CDR3 DNA is TGTGCCAGCAGCTTGGGACTCCCGCCGGTCCACGAGCAGTACTTC. This sequence encodes CASSLGLPPVHEQYF.

V usage is TRBV5-1 and J usage is TRBJ2-3; D gene unclear. Trimming pared 2 bases from V and 3 bases from J, leaving 22 bases between. The germline V gene encodes CDR1 SGHRS and CDR2 YFSETQ. The CDR3 has 18 amino acids. The CDR3, as DNA: TGCGCCAGCAGCTTAAGGTCGACTTGGGATTTTAGTACAGATACGCAGTATTTT. This gives the protein CASSLRSTWDFSTDTQYF.

This clonotype was detected ten times or more. The genes are TRBV4-1 and TRBJ1-1; D uncertain. The CDR3 consists of 13 residues. In germline, CDR1 is MGHRA, CDR2 YSYEKL. V was clipped by 1 base and J by 0 bases, with 3 bases between them. The CDR3 sequence: CASSQVLNTEAFF. The CDR3 DNA reads as TGCGCCAGCAGCCAAGTTTTGAACACTGAAGCTTTCTTT.

The chain couples TRBV6-5 to TRBJ2-1; D gene unclear. Between the trimmed V and J ends, which lost 2 bases and 0 bases, there was a span of 11 bases. The CDR3 length is 16 residues. CDR1 and CDR2 (germline): MNHEY, SVGAGI. The CDR3 is CASSYTLSSSYNEQFF. In DNA, the CDR3 is TGTGCCAGCAGTTACACCCTGTCGTCCTCCTACAATGAGCAGTTCTTC.

J is TRBJ2-1 and V is TRBV5-4, with a possible D match to TRBD2 (6 bases). V was shortened by 0 bases and J by 5 bases, with 12 bases between the two germline ends. The CDR3 covers 15 residues. CDR1 is SGHNT, CDR2 YYREEE, per germline (reference sequence). Here the CDR3 DNA reads TGTGCCAGCAGCTTGGAAATAGCGGCGGACAATGAGCAGTTCTTC. Translating it yields CASSLEIAADNEQFF.

At least ten counts were recorded for this clonotype. This chain links TRBV7-2 with TRBJ2-5; possibly TRBD2 for D (6 bases). The V gene lost 4 bases and the J gene lost 5 bases, with 11 bases spanning the gap. Per the germline V gene, CDR1 is SGHTA and CDR2 is FQGNSA. The CDR3 runs to 13 residues. This chain's CDR3 is CASSYPSVETQYF. CDR3 nucleotides: TGTGCCAGCAGCTACCCTAGCGTTGAGACCCAGTACTTC.

V gene TRBV7-2 combines with J gene TRBJ2-7; 9 bases agree with TRBD1. Germline values: CDR1 SGHTA, CDR2 FQGNSA. Trimming took 5 bases from V and 1 from J; bases not matched to a gene: 12. The CDR3 extends over 17 amino acids. CDR3 nucleotide sequence: TGTGCCAGCAGCCCCCAAATCCAGGGACAGGGATCCTACGAGCAGTACTTC. Its protein is CASSPQIQGQGSYEQYF.

V is TRBV20-1 and J is TRBJ2-3; D gene unclear. Trimming left V 0 bases short and J 2 bases short, with 6 bases between. From germline, CDR1 is DFQATT and CDR2 SNEGSKA (reference sequence). The CDR3 is 13 residues long. The chain's CDR3 is CSARDMHTDTQYF. The CDR3 DNA reads as TGCAGTGCTAGAGATATGCACACAGATACGCAGTATTTT.

This clonotype appeared many times. This chain joins TRBV29-1 and TRBJ2-7; D is possibly TRBD1 (5 bases). This CDR3 has 14 amino acids. The V and J ends lost 0 bases and 2 bases respectively, with 11 bases between them. Germline V CDR1 and CDR2: SQVTM, ANQGSEA. This CDR3 is CSVEDRQRAYEQYF. In DNA, the CDR3 is TGCAGCGTTGAAGACCGACAGAGAGCCTACGAGCAGTACTTC.

There are a few counts of this clonotype. J is TRBJ1-2 and V is TRBV25-1; a possible D gene is TRBD1 (5 bases). This CDR3 is 16 amino acids long. Germline assignment: CDR1 MGHDK and CDR2 SYGVNS. V shed 3 bases and J shed 4 bases, with 18 bases lying between them. CDR3 DNA: TGTGCCAGCAGTGATGAGCCGGCAGGGTCCCTCTATGGCTACACCTTC. Its translation: CASSDEPAGSLYGYTF.